This TCR beta chain was identified in a study of identifying expanded T cells in peripheral blood. The ends lost 4 bases at V and 5 bases at J; junction bases unmatched: 5. There are 14 residues in the CDR3. Germline CDR1 SGHNT, CDR2 YYREEE (reference sequence). General observations from the study: Over two and four weeks, about 15 and 19 clones changed, versus approximately 1.2 between replicates. Roughly two-week clone count variance significantly increased as total template count grew.

Collection occurred without any documented infections or immune events in donors. Points on this clone: Its antigen is as yet unknown. This same CDR3 is encoded by further DNA sequences in the sample.

The assay was immunoSEQ multiplex PCR, and TCRdb's table has in-frame clones only and misses some. The sample shows approximately 100,000 clones, 87% of them seen only once. The sequence derives from a person between 18 and 75 years old in good health. This sequence joins TRBV5-4 and TRBJ2-5; 10 bases align to TRBD1. Material for sequencing was blood. The CDR3 nucleotides are TGTGCCAGCAGCCGACAGGGGGCAGGGGAGACCCAGTACTTC. Residues: CASSRQGAGETQYF. The whole variable domain, remainder taken from reference TRBV5-4 and TRBJ2-5, is ETGVTQSPTHLIKTRGQQVTLRCSSQSGHNTVSWYQQALGQGPQFIFQYYREEENGRGNFPPRFSGLQFPNYSSELNVNALELDDSALYLCASSRQGAGETQYFGPGTRLLVL.